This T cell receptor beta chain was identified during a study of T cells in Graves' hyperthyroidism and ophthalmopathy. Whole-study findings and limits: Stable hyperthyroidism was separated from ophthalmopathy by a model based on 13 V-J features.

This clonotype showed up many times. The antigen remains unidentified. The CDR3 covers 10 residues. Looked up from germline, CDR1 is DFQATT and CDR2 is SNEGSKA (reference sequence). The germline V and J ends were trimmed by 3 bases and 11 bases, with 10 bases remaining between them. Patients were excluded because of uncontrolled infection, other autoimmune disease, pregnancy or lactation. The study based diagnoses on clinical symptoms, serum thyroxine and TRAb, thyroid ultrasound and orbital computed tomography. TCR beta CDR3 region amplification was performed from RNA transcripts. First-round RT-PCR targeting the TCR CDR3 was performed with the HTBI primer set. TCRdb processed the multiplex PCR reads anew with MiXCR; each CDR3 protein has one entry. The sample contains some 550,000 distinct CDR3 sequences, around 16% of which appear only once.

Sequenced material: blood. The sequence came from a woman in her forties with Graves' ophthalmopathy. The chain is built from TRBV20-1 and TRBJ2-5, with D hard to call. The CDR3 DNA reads TGCAGTGCTAGTAGGGAATTTCAGTACTTC. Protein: CSASREFQYF.